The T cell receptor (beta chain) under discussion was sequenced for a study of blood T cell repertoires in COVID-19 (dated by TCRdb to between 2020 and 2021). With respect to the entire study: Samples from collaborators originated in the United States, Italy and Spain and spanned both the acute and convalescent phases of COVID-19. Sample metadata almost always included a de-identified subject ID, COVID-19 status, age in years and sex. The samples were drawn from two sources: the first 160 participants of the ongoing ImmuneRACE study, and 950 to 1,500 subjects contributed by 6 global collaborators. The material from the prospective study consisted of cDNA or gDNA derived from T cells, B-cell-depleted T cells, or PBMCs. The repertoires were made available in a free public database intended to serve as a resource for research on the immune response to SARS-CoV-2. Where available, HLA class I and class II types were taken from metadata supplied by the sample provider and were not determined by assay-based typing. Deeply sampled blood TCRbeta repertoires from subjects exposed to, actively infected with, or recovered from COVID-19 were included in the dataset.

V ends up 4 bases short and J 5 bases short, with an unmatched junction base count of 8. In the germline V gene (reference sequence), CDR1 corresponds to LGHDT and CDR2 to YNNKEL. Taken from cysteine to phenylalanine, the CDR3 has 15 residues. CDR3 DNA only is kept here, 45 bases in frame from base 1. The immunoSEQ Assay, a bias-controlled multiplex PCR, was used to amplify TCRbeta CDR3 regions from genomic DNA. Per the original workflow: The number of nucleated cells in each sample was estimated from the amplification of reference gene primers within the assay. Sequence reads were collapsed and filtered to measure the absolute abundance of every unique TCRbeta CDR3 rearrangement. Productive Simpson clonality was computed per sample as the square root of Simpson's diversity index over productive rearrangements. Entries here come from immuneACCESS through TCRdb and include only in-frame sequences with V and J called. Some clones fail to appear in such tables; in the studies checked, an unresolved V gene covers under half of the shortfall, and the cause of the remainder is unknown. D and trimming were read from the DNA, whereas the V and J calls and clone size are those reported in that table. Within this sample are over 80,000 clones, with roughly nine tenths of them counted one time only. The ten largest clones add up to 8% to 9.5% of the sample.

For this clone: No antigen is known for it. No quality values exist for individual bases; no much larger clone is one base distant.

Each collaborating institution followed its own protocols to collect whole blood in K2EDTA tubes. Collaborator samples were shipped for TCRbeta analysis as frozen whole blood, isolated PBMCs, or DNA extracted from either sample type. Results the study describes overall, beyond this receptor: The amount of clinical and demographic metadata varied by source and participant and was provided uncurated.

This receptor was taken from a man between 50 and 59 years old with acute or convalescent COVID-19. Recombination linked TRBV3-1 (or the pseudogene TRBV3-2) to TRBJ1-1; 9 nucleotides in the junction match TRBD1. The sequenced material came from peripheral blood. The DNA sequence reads TGTGCCAGCAGCCTCTCGACAGGGGGTAGGACTGAAGCTTTCTTT. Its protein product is CASSLSTGGRTEAFF.